This entry lists 9 T cell receptor beta chains sequenced from one sample in a study of CD8 T cells in ankylosing spondylitis. TCRdb recomputed calls from the 5' RACE reads with MiXCR, one row per CDR3 protein. The data show 200,000 or so distinct CDR3 sequences, roughly 24% seen once. Sequenced: blood, either unsorted or a sorted T cell fraction (not recorded which). The source is a male donor with ankylosing spondylitis or in good health (not recorded which).

This rearrangement joins TRBV20-1 to TRBJ2-1; TRBD2 is a possible D gene (5 bases). The CDR3 totals 13 residues. Looked up from germline, CDR1 is DFQATT and CDR2 is SNEGSKA (reference sequence). V lost 3 bases and J lost 6, with 12 bases in between. The CDR3 is CSASLSSGNEQFF. The CDR3 DNA follows: TGCAGTGCTAGTCTGTCCAGCGGCAATGAGCAGTTCTTC.

This clonotype has ten or more counts. The V and J genes are TRBV20-1 and TRBJ2-1; 10 bases map to TRBD2. J gave up 10 bases and V 6 bases, and 9 bases lay outside the gene matches. The germline CDR1 and CDR2 sequences are DFQATT and SNEGSKA (reference sequence). The CDR3 covers 13 residues. As DNA, the CDR3 is TGCAGTGCCCGCTTAGCGGGAGGTAAGGAGCAGTTCTTC. It translates to CSARLAGGKEQFF.

This clonotype has only a few counts. In DNA, the CDR3 is TGCAGTGCTAGAGGGCAGGGGGCCTTTGAGCAGTACTTC. This encodes CSARGQGAFEQYF. The gene calls are TRBV20-1 and TRBJ2-7; 8 bases align to TRBD1. After removal of 1 base from V and 7 bases from J, the junction contained 6 bases not matched to a gene. This CDR3 comprises 13 residues. Germline V CDR1 and CDR2: DFQATT, SNEGSKA (reference sequence).

The sample holds one count of this clonotype. The gene calls are TRBV10-2 and TRBJ1-2; D may be TRBD1 (5 bases). This CDR3 contains 13 residues. The germline V gene has CDR1 WSHSY and CDR2 SAAADI. V gave up 0 bases and J gave up 4 bases, with 6 bases separating them. The CDR3 region has the DNA TGCGCCAGCAGTGAGTCAGGGGTCTATGGCTACACCTTC. Its protein is CASSESGVYGYTF.

The V call is TRBV18, the J call TRBJ2-7, with D possibly being TRBD1 (5 bases). The germline CDR1 and CDR2 sequences are KGHSH and LQKENI. This CDR3 is built from 15 residues. V lost 1 base and J lost 3, with 13 bases in between. CDR3 residues: CASSPRWGRGYEQYF. The CDR3 DNA follows: TGTGCCAGCTCACCACGTTGGGGAAGGGGCTACGAGCAGTACTTC.

This clonotype was counted at least ten times. The chain has TRBV20-1 and TRBJ2-7; D remains ambiguous. The V end lost 5 bases, the J end lost 2 bases, and 16 bases lay between the germline ends. The germline CDR1 and CDR2 sequences are DFQATT and SNEGSKA (reference sequence). This CDR3 contains 14 residues. CDR3 DNA sequence: TGCAGTGCTTGTAGGACCACTCCACCCTACGAGCAGTACTTC. It is translated as CSACRTTPPYEQYF.

The table lists this clonotype with many counts. The gene calls are TRBV12-3 or TRBV12-4 and TRBJ2-7; TRBD1 might be the D (5 bases). Trimming took off 3 bases at V and 2 bases at J, with 20 bases between the two ends. This CDR3 is built from 17 residues. The CDR3 nucleotides are TGTGCCAGCAGTTTCCGAAATACAGGAATCCTGCCCTACGAGCAGTACTTC. Translation gives CASSFRNTGILPYEQYF.

The rearrangement joins TRBV20-1 to TRBJ2-2; 12 bases are shared with TRBD2. The CDR3 has 16 residues. CDR1 is DFQATT and CDR2 is SNEGSKA in the germline V gene (reference sequence). Germline trimming cut 3 bases from V and 5 bases from J; bases unmatched to any gene: 7. CDR3 nucleotides: TGCAGTGCTAGGGATGCCGGACTAGCGGGAACCGGGGAGCTGTTTTTT. It codes for CSARDAGLAGTGELFF.

This clonotype was seen repeatedly, ten times or more. V and J are TRBV20-1 and TRBJ1-2; no reliable D call. Germline CDR1 reads DFQATT; CDR2 reads SNEGSKA (reference sequence). Trimming took off 3 bases at V and 8 bases at J, with 19 bases between the two ends. The length of the CDR3 is 14 residues. The CDR3 reads CSASLSEEPSGYTF. CDR3 DNA sequence: TGCAGTGCTAGTCTGTCAGAAGAACCCTCGGGCTACACCTTC.